The source of this TCR beta chain is a study of T cells expressing NK-cell markers. Overall study context: TCR beta repertoires came from sorted CD3+CD56+NKG2C+, CD3+CD56+NKG2C- and CD3+CD56-NKG2C+ T cells. Study-wide points: A handful of donors had dominant NKG2C+ clonotypes that comprised about 1.0-7.0% of their CD8+ T cells. Evidence did not settle whether expanded NKG2C+ T cell clones targeted HCMV.

In germline, CDR1 is SGHDT, CDR2 YYEEEE. The CDR3 totals 12 residues. Concerning this clonotype itself: Its antigen is unknown.

TCRdb reprocessed the 5' RACE reads; each CDR3 protein has one entry and no DNA is given. The sample includes a few hundred thousand distinct CDR3 sequences. Sequenced sample: blood T cells: a sorted CD56 or NKG2C T cell subset, CD4+ or CD8+ T cells, or bulk PBMC T cells (not recorded which). This TCR was sampled from a young man in good health. The V gene is TRBV5-6, the J gene TRBJ1-4. The CDR3 sequence: CAINEPDEKLFF.